The sequence of this T cell receptor beta chain was determined in a study of T-cell memory formation after mild COVID-19. From germline, CDR1 is SGHRS and CDR2 YFSETQ. V was pared by 2 bases and J by 2 bases, with 7 bases of the junction left unmatched. This CDR3 comprises 16 residues. TCRdb reanalysed the 5' RACE reads using MiXCR and keeps one entry per CDR3 protein. The sample yields 55,000 to 80,000 distinct CDR3 sequences, roughly 10% seen once. The sequenced sample consisted of PBMCs or a T cell subset sorted from them (not recorded which). The receptor was derived from a young man who had mild COVID-19 (a few samples of this study predate the infection). Cell type and time point are not known. V gene TRBV5-1 combines with J gene TRBJ2-5; 9 bases are shared with TRBD2. CDR3 region: CASSFSLAGDQETQYF. The CDR3 region has the DNA TGCGCCAGCAGCTTTTCCTTAGCGGGGGATCAAGAGACCCAGTACTTC. Together with reference TRBV5-1 and TRBJ2-5, the CDR3 gives the full variable domain: KAGVTQTPRYLIKTRGQQVTLSCSPISGHRSVSWYQQTPGQGLQFLFEYFSETQRNKGNFPGRFSGRQFSNSRSEMNVSTLELGDSALYLCASSFSLAGDQETQYFGPGTRLLVL.